The entry that follows covers one T cell receptor (beta chain) sequence. These data are taken from a study of cytomegalovirus exposure and HLA in healthy donors. The CDR3 loop spans 16 amino acids. The germline gives CDR1 SGHRS, CDR2 YFSETQ. The V and J ends lost 4 bases and 3 bases respectively, with 16 bases between them. With 60 Vbeta and 13 Jbeta primers, the PCR was carried out. The table came from immunoSEQ multiplex PCR; TCRdb's copy has only in-frame clones and leaves some out. Among around 150,000 clones, 61% were seen once, and the ten largest hold approximately 1.7%. The sequenced sample was PBMCs. The sequence derives from a male donor in good health and CMV-seronegative. The chain links TRBV5-1 to TRBJ2-2; D is possibly TRBD2 (7 bases). The CDR3 region is CASSREGGDYTGELFF. CDR3 DNA sequence: TGCGCCAGCAGCCGCGAGGGGGGGGATTACACCGGGGAGCTGTTTTTT.